The 11 T cell receptor beta chains listed next were all sequenced from one sample in a study of blood T cells in healthy people across ages. It was with a sample-barcoded 5' primer and a J-beta primer mix that a second PCR of roughly 6 to 12 cycles was run. Each CDR3 protein is one row after TCRdb ran MiXCR on the 5' RACE reads. The sample comprises 1.5 million to 2 million distinct CDR3 sequences, about 49% of which are singletons, and around 2.1% rests with the top ten. Material: blood. The receptors derive from a woman between 35 and 50 years old in good health.

The sample holds a few counts of this clonotype. This sequence joins TRBV6-5 and TRBJ2-4, with D uncertain. The J call may be wrong; the DNA end is better matched by TRBJ2-5. This CDR3 contains 14 residues. CDR1 and CDR2 from the germline V gene are MNHEY and SVGAGI. This CDR3 is CASSYRAVGETQYF. DNA for the CDR3: TGTGCCAGCAGTTACCGTGCGGTTGGGGAGACCCAGTACTTC.

J is TRBJ1-2 and V is TRBV27; no clear D. The CDR3 extends over 14 amino acids. CDR1 MNHEY and CDR2 SMNVEV come from the germline V gene (reference sequence). Between the trimmed V and J ends, which lost 3 bases and 4 bases, there was a span of 12 bases. In DNA, the CDR3 is TGTGCCAGCAGTTTCGCCAGATCCTCCTATGGCTACACCTTC. Amino acid sequence: CASSFARSSYGYTF.

This chain links TRBV20-1 with TRBJ2-7, with 8 bases lining up with TRBD2. CDR3 length: 15 amino acids. The germline V gene encodes CDR1 DFQATT and CDR2 SNEGSKA (reference sequence). V lost 0 bases to trimming and J lost 1 base; unmatched junction nucleotides: 5. The CDR3 sequence: CSARDPREVSYEQYF. CDR3 coding DNA: TGCAGTGCTAGAGATCCGCGGGAGGTGTCCTACGAGCAGTACTTC.

V and J are TRBV4-3 and TRBJ2-1, with a possible D match to TRBD2 (6 bases). The end of the DNA aligns better with TRBJ2-7, so the J call may be wrong. The germline V gene encodes CDR1 LGHNA and CDR2 YSLEER. The CDR3 runs 19 residues. The DNA for the CDR3 is TGCGCCAGCAGCCAAGACGTTGGGGCACTAGGACTATCCTACAATGAGCAGTACTTC. This encodes CASSQDVGALGLSYNEQYF.

This rearrangement joins TRBV5-1 to TRBJ2-3; no clear D. This CDR3 is built from 14 residues. V lost 3 bases and J lost 2, with 10 bases in between. CDR1 and CDR2 from the germline V gene are SGHRS and YFSETQ. CDR3 residues: CASSSHRATDTQYF. CDR3 sequence (DNA): TGCGCCAGCAGCTCCCACAGAGCCACAGATACGCAGTATTTT.

The chain has TRBV29-1 and TRBJ2-5; D is perhaps TRBD1 (5 bases). The CDR3 runs to 14 residues. Germline values: CDR1 SQVTM, CDR2 ANQGSEA. Between the trimmed V and J ends, which lost 5 bases and 4 bases, there was a span of 17 bases. DNA for the CDR3: TGCAGCGTTCGGCCTACGCAGGGCCGAGAGACCCAGTACTTC. Protein product: CSVRPTQGRETQYF.

This clonotype was detected only a few times. The CDR3 DNA follows: TGTGCCAGCAGTTATCATAGAAAAAGGCCTGGGGAGACCCAGTACTTC. Protein sequence: CASSYHRKRPGETQYF. The chain has TRBV6-5 and TRBJ2-5, with D uncertain. CDR1 and CDR2 from the germline V gene are MNHEY and SVGAGI. Trimming removed 3 bases from V and 5 bases from J, with 19 bases in between. This CDR3 is built from 16 residues.

At least ten counts were recorded for this clonotype. The chain uses TRBV27 and TRBJ2-5; TRBD1 agrees at 9 bases. With 3 bases clipped from V and 11 bases from J, the junction kept 13 bases outside the gene matches. Germline V gives CDR1 MNHEY, CDR2 SMNVEV (reference sequence). The CDR3 loop spans 15 amino acids. The CDR3 DNA is TGTGCCAGCAGTTTGACCGGGACAGGGTTAAGGGAGCAGTACTTC. Translated, it gives CASSLTGTGLREQYF.

This clonotype was picked up a small number of times. The rearrangement links TRBV5-6 to TRBJ2-7, with D possibly called TRBD1 or TRBD2 (5 bases each). The J call may not be correct, given that the DNA end is closer to TRBJ2-4. Germline V CDR1 and CDR2: SGHDT, YYEEEE. The CDR3 is 12 residues long. The CDR3 DNA sequence: TGTGCCAGCAGCTTCGGGGCAAACATTCAGTACTTC. The encoded protein is CASSFGANIQYF.

This clonotype was detected only a few times. This chain connects TRBV28 to TRBJ2-7, with D perhaps TRBD2 (6 bases). Germline V lookup: CDR1 MDHEN, CDR2 SYDVKM. V was shortened by 6 bases and J by 3 bases, with 15 bases between the two germline ends. There are 14 residues in the CDR3. Here the CDR3 DNA reads TGTGCCAGCAGGGGGAGAAGGGGACTCTACGAGCAGTACTTC. It specifies CASRGRRGLYEQYF.

This clonotype was recorded a few times. V gene TRBV2 combines with J gene TRBJ2-6, with D maybe TRBD1 (5 bases). The germline CDR1 and CDR2 sequences are SNHLY and FYNNEI. The CDR3 is 18 residues long. V gave up 10 bases and J gave up 0 bases, with 22 bases separating them. CDR3 nucleotides: TGTGCCATCATCCTGGGGCATCAGGTAGTCTCTGGGGCCAACGTCCTGACTTTC. It translates to CAIILGHQVVSGANVLTF.